These T cell receptor beta chains were read from a single sample in a study of regulatory T cells in long-lasting Graves disease. TCRdb processed the multiplex PCR reads anew with MiXCR; each CDR3 protein has one entry. The sample holds roughly 440,000 distinct CDR3 sequences, about 16% seen once. These same data were also listed under a study on T cells in Graves' hyperthyroidism and ophthalmopathy.

The sample in question was peripheral blood mononuclear cells (PBMCs), obtained at new diagnosis, from a patient treated with antithyroid drugs. These receptors were taken from a woman aged 18-29 years with Graves disease. The CDR3 runs from the conserved cysteine through the conserved F or W.

v_call	j_call	cdr3_aa
TRBV5-1	TRBJ2-7	CASSIGQGLGEQYF
TRBV10-3	TRBJ2-7	CAITMGVGYEQYF
TRBV28	TRBJ1-5	CASTMTERPQHF
TRBV20-1	TRBJ1-6	CSARAGGSSYNSPLHF
TRBV3-1	TRBJ2-3	CASSLQPTDTQYF
TRBV12-3/TRBV12-4	TRBJ1-5	CASSTAVGPQHF
TRBV11-2	TRBJ2-7	CASSFVVSTRVSEQYF
TRBV3-1	TRBJ2-3	CASSQGASTDTQYF
TRBV28	TRBJ1-4	CASSSSPPGREKLFF
TRBV6-2/TRBV6-3	TRBJ2-1	CASSAMQGGEQFF
TRBV29-1	TRBJ1-1	CSVEPQGATEAFF
TRBV7-3	TRBJ2-1	CASSPGLGNEQFF
TRBV7-3	TRBJ2-2	CASSRGDRTGELFF
TRBV14	TRBJ2-1	CASSQDGVSEQFF
TRBV30	TRBJ1-1	CAWSDDTEAFF
TRBV2	TRBJ2-7	CASEGYEQYF
TRBV11-3	TRBJ1-1	CASSQGTPRNTEAFF
TRBV28	TRBJ2-7	CAIVTGASEQYF
TRBV11-3	TRBJ1-4	CASIANRADKNEKLFF
TRBV18	TRBJ2-1	CASSPPDRRDEQFF